These 24 T cell receptor beta chains came from one sample sequenced in a study of cytomegalovirus exposure and HLA in healthy donors. Primers for the PCR totalled 60 Vbeta and 13 Jbeta. The protocol was immunoSEQ multiplex PCR, while the TCRdb copy is restricted to in-frame clones and leaves out a portion. The sample yields 95,000 to 150,000 clones, roughly 80% seen once. Specimen: PBMCs. These receptors were taken from a man aged 50 to 60 in good health and CMV-seronegative.

This rearrangement joins TRBV18 to TRBJ1-1, with D unclear. V lost 7 bases to trimming and J lost 3 bases, with 6 bases between them. CDR1 is KGHSH and CDR2 is LQKENI in the germline V gene. CDR3 length: 11 residues. CDR3: CASYQDTEAFF. The CDR3 DNA reads as TGTGCCAGCTATCAGGACACTGAAGCTTTCTTT. The full variable domain, rest sourced from reference TRBV18 and TRBJ1-1, is NAGVMQNPRHLVRRRGQEARLRCSPMKGHSHVYWYRQLPEEGLKFMVYLQKENIIDESGMPKERFSAEFPKEGPSILRIQQVVRGDSAAYFCASYQDTEAFFGQGTRLTVV.

The V and J genes are TRBV4-1 and TRBJ2-1; no clear D gene. The germline CDR1 and CDR2 sequences are MGHRA and YSYEKL. Trimming cost V 1 base and J 0 bases, with 13 bases left between them. The CDR3 has 17 amino acids. The CDR3 DNA follows: TGCGCCAGCAGCCAAGGGATGACCCGGAGCTCCTACAATGAGCAGTTCTTC. It specifies CASSQGMTRSSYNEQFF.

The genes are TRBV27 and TRBJ2-2; 13 bases fit TRBD2. CDR1 and CDR2 from the germline V gene are MNHEY and SMNVEV (reference sequence). J lost 6 bases, V lost 4 bases, and 5 bases had no gene match. The CDR3 extends over 16 amino acids. CDR3 DNA sequence: TGTGCCAGCAGTTCCGTCGGACTAGCGGGGGCCGGGGAGCTGTTTTTT. It yields the protein CASSSVGLAGAGELFF.

This clone has just one count. The chain recombines TRBV11-2 with TRBJ2-1, with 12 bases identical to TRBD2. Germline CDR1 SGHAT, CDR2 FQNNGV. V lost 5 bases and J lost 4; bases outside the gene matches: 6. The CDR3 is 16 amino acids. CDR3 nucleotide sequence: TGTGCCAGCAGCATCCTAGCGGGAGGGCCGTACAATGAGCAGTTCTTC. Its translation is CASSILAGGPYNEQFF. Looking up the rest from reference TRBV11-2 and TRBJ2-1 gives the full variable domain: EAGVAQSPRYKIIEKRQSVAFWCNPISGHATLYWYQQILGQGPKLLIQFQNNGVVDDSQLPKDRFSAERLKGVDSTLKIQPAKLEDSAVYLCASSILAGGPYNEQFFGPGTRLTVL.

The chain links TRBV5-8 to TRBJ2-7; D not resolved. The CDR3 is 13 amino acids. Trimming pared 4 bases from V and 7 bases from J, leaving 15 bases between. CDR1 is SGHTS and CDR2 is YDEGEE in the germline V gene. The CDR3 nucleotides are TGTGCCAGCAGCCTTAGATCGGTAAAGGAGCAGTACTTC. It specifies CASSLRSVKEQYF.

This chain connects TRBV5-1 to TRBJ2-7; 8 bases agree with TRBD2. The CDR3 is 13 amino acids. Trimming cost V 2 bases and J 5 bases; bases outside gene matches: 3. Germline V gene lookup returns CDR1 SGHRS and CDR2 YFSETQ. The CDR3: CASSFAGGNEQYF. The CDR3 coding sequence is TGCGCCAGCAGCTTTGCGGGGGGAAACGAGCAGTACTTC.

V gene TRBV7-3 combines with J gene TRBJ2-3; possibly TRBD1 for D (6 bases). V was pared by 9 bases and J by 6 bases, with 10 bases between. Looked up from germline, CDR1 is SGHTA and CDR2 is FQGTGA. The CDR3 runs 11 residues. CDR3 nucleotides: TGTGCCAGGATTACAGGGGATACGCAGTATTTT. This translates into CARITGDTQYF.

The chain carries TRBV6-6 and TRBJ2-3, with a possible D match to TRBD2 (5 bases). The V end was cut by 7 bases, the J end by 8 bases, with 19 bases between. In germline, CDR1 is MNHNY, CDR2 SVGAGI (reference sequence). The CDR3 totals 14 residues. The DNA of the CDR3 is TGTGCCAGCACCTATTCCAGCAGCGGAGGTACGCAGTATTTT. It codes for CASTYSSSGGTQYF.

This clone was seen once. This rearrangement joins TRBV19 to TRBJ1-5; 8 nucleotides match TRBD1. Germline V lookup: CDR1 LNHDA, CDR2 SQIVND (reference sequence). Unmatched junction bases numbered 9, after V lost 0 bases and J lost 2 bases. This CDR3 region has 18 residues. The CDR3 coding sequence is TGTGCCAGTAGTATAGAACCGCCCGGACAGGGCCGCAATCAGCCCCAGCATTTT. It encodes CASSIEPPGQGRNQPQHF.

This rearrangement joins TRBV6-5 to TRBJ2-2, with D perhaps matching TRBD2 (5 bases). The CDR3 contains 14 residues. Germline CDR1 MNHEY, CDR2 SVGAGI. Trimming left V 4 bases short and J 1 base short, with 7 bases between. The CDR3 DNA reads as TGTGCCAGCAGTTGGGAGCGGAACACCGGGGAGCTGTTTTTT. It specifies CASSWERNTGELFF.

The V and J genes are TRBV4-1 and TRBJ2-7, with 9 nucleotides matching TRBD2. The CDR3 is made up of 16 amino acids. Germline-derived CDR1 and CDR2 are MGHRA and YSYEKL. The trim removed 1 base at V and 8 bases at J, leaving 12 bases unmatched. The CDR3 sequence: CASSQVLTAGGGQQYF. CDR3 nucleotide sequence: TGCGCCAGCAGCCAAGTATTGACAGCGGGAGGAGGACAGCAGTACTTC.

V usage is TRBV5-1 and J usage is TRBJ2-1; TRBD2 agrees at 7 bases. The V segment lost 4 bases and the J segment 9 bases; nucleotides outside the gene matches: 10. Germline lookup yields CDR1 SGHRS and CDR2 YFSETQ. The CDR3 contains 14 residues. In nucleotides, the CDR3 is TGCGCCAGCAGCCTGGGGGGGGGACTCCGTGAGCAGTTCTTC. Encoded protein: CASSLGGGLREQFF.

This chain connects TRBV7-2 to TRBJ2-7, with TRBD2 matching 10 bases. V trimming: 3 bases; J trimming: 3 bases; junction bases outside the gene matches: 2. In germline, CDR1 is SGHTA, CDR2 FQGNSA. The CDR3 runs 14 residues. For the CDR3, the DNA is TGTGCCAGCAGCTTGATAGCGGGAGGCTACGAGCAGTACTTC. As protein: CASSLIAGGYEQYF.

V usage is TRBV9 and J usage is TRBJ2-5, with D perhaps TRBD2 (5 bases). The CDR3 runs to 14 residues. In germline, CDR1 is SGDLS, CDR2 YYNGEE. V lost 0 bases and J 5 bases, leaving 11 bases between the germline ends. CDR3 in amino acids: CASSVGSSSETQYF. Here the CDR3 DNA reads TGTGCCAGCAGCGTAGGGTCTAGCTCGGAGACCCAGTACTTC. Together with reference TRBV9 and TRBJ2-5, the CDR3 gives the full variable domain: DSGVTQTPKHLITATGQRVTLRCSPRSGDLSVYWYQQSLDQGLQFLIQYYNGEERAKGNILERFSAQQFPDLHSELNLSSLELGDSALYFCASSVGSSSETQYFGPGTRLLVL.

The CDR3 loop reads CASSPTQGASEAFF. In DNA form, the CDR3 reads TGTGCCAGCTCACCAACGCAGGGGGCCTCTGAAGCTTTCTTT. The chain joins TRBV18 to TRBJ1-1; 8 bases match TRBD1. Germline CDR1 KGHSH, CDR2 LQKENI. V lost 2 bases, J lost 6 bases, and 5 bases stayed unmatched. This CDR3 has 14 residues. Drawing the rest from reference TRBV18 and TRBJ1-1, the complete variable domain is NAGVMQNPRHLVRRRGQEARLRCSPMKGHSHVYWYRQLPEEGLKFMVYLQKENIIDESGMPKERFSAEFPKEGPSILRIQQVVRGDSAAYFCASSPTQGASEAFFGQGTRLTVV.

Only one count was recorded for this clone. A read error may produce the germline difference seen at one junction end. The chain joins TRBV5-1 to TRBJ2-2; possible D gene TRBD2, 6 bases. CDR1 and CDR2 from the germline V gene are SGHRS and YFSETQ. This CDR3 is built from 16 residues. The CDR3 DNA is TGCGCCAGCAGCTTGGCCGGGCAGGGAGGAACCGGGGAGCTGCTTTTT. This codes for CASSLAGQGGTGELLF.

The rearrangement links TRBV19 to TRBJ2-6; D not resolved. This CDR3 region has 15 residues. Germline V gene sequence: CDR1 LNHDA, CDR2 SQIVND (reference sequence). The V end lost 3 bases, the J end lost 0 bases, and 6 bases lay between the germline ends. The CDR3 coding sequence is TGTGCCAGTAGTATGCGCTACTCTGGGGCCAACGTCCTGACTTTC. It encodes CASSMRYSGANVLTF.

J is TRBJ1-3 and V is TRBV11-2; D might be TRBD1 (5 bases). V was clipped by 5 bases and J by 8 bases, with 16 bases between them. CDR3 size: 14 residues. Germline V lookup: CDR1 SGHAT, CDR2 FQNNGV. The CDR3: CASSPGGGRYTIYF. CDR3 nucleotide sequence: TGTGCCAGCAGCCCGGGGGGGGGTCGCTACACCATATATTTT.

V gene TRBV5-6 combines with J gene TRBJ2-5; 7 nucleotides align to TRBD1. The germline V gene encodes CDR1 SGHDT and CDR2 YYEEEE. V trimming: 4 bases; J trimming: 4 bases; junction bases outside the gene matches: 4. The CDR3 sequence is 13 residues long. In nucleotides, the CDR3 is TGTGCCAGCAGCCGTGACAGGGTAGAGACCCAGTACTTC. Translating gives CASSRDRVETQYF.

The V gene is TRBV5-1, the J gene TRBJ2-3; D ambiguous. The CDR3 covers 14 residues. V was shortened by 5 bases and J by 2 bases, with 12 bases between the two germline ends. Germline V CDR1 and CDR2: SGHRS, YFSETQ. The DNA for the CDR3 is TGCGCCAGCAGTCGTGACACCCTCACAGATACGCAGTATTTT. This encodes CASSRDTLTDTQYF.

The chain is built from TRBV13 and TRBJ2-5, with TRBD2 matching 11 bases. Germline loops: CDR1 PRHDT, CDR2 FYEKMQ (reference sequence). J was trimmed by 5 bases and V by 5 bases; bases with no gene match: 13. The CDR3 loop spans 17 amino acids. The CDR3 here is CASSPSRLAGSRETQYF. The CDR3 DNA reads as TGTGCCAGCAGCCCGTCCCGACTAGCGGGATCTAGGGAGACCCAGTACTTC.

This chain joins TRBV6-5 and TRBJ2-7; TRBD2 matches at 10 bases. V lost 4 bases to trimming and J lost 5 bases; unmatched junction nucleotides: 8. This CDR3 is built from 15 residues. Germline CDR1 is MNHEY and CDR2 is SVGAGI. Here the CDR3 DNA reads TGTGCCAGCAGTTGGACTAGCGGTAGTTCCCACGAGCAGTACTTC. Encoded protein: CASSWTSGSSHEQYF.

This clone was counted a few times. The J gene is TRBJ1-2, the V gene TRBV29-1, with D perhaps TRBD1 (5 bases). Trimming stripped 2 bases from V and 8 bases from J, with 21 bases between. The CDR3 totals 15 residues. Germline CDR1 is SQVTM and CDR2 is ANQGSEA. The chain's CDR3 is CSVELAGRWLRGYTF. DNA for the CDR3: TGCAGCGTTGAACTCGCAGGGCGGTGGCTGCGGGGCTACACCTTC. The full variable domain, rest sourced from reference TRBV29-1 and TRBJ1-2, is SAVISQKPSRDICQRGTSLTIQCQVDSQVTMMFWYRQQPGQSLTLIATANQGSEATYESGFVIDKFPISRPNLTFSTLTVSNMSPEDSSIYLCSVELAGRWLRGYTFGSGTRLTVV.

This clone was seen a single time. The chain combines TRBV5-1 with TRBJ2-3; TRBD2 might be the D (7 bases). Trimming shortened V by 0 bases and J by 0 bases, and 11 bases separated the two germline ends. This CDR3 has 16 residues. CDR1 is SGHRS, CDR2 YFSETQ, per germline. The CDR3 DNA is TGCGCCAGCAGCTTGGGAGGCGGGGGCAGCACAGATACGCAGTATTTT. Translating gives CASSLGGGGSTDTQYF.